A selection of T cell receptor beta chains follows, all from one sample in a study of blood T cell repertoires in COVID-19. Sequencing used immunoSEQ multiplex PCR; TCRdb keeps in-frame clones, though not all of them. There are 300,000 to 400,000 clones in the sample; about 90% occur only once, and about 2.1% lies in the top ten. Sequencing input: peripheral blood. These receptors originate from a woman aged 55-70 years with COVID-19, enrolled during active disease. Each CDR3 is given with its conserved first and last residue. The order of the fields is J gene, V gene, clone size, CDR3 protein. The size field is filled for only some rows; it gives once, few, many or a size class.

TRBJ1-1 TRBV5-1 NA CASSLGRLNTEAFF
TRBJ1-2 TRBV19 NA CASSSGQGNYYGYTF
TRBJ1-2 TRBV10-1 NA CASSEGQNYGYTF
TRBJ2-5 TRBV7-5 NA CARRSSQETQYF
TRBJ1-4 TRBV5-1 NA CASSTGQGIKTNEKLFF
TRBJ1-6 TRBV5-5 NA CASSPTGERPLHF
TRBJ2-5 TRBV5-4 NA CASSLPGGETQYF
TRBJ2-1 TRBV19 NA CASSNEGLRYNEQFF
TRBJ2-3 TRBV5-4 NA CASSLLAGAADTQYF
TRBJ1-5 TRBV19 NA CASRLTGNQPQHF
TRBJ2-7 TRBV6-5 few CASMGAYEQYF
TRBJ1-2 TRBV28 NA CASSFNRPSGSGGYTF
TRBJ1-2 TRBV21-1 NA CASSKGTAKLNYGYTF
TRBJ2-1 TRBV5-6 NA CASSRAGTASYNEQFF
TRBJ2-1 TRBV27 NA CASAGVKQFF